This T cell receptor beta chain is drawn from a study of blood T cell repertoires in COVID-19. Study context: Samples of COVID-19 (acute and convalescent) were obtained from the United States, Italy and Spain. Sample material is recorded as cDNA or gDNA derived from T cells, B-cell-depleted T cells, or PBMCs.

Original methodology: Amplification from reference gene primers served as the basis for estimated nucleated cell counts. The table came from immunoSEQ multiplex PCR; TCRdb's copy has only in-frame clones and leaves some out. The V and J calls and the clone size are those of that table, but D and trimming were determined from the DNA. The sample records 98,000 or so clones, 75% to 90% being singletons. The CDR3 extends over 15 amino acids. Germline CDR1 is MRHNA and CDR2 is SNTAGT. V dropped 5 bases and J dropped 0 bases, with 11 bases sitting between them. This receptor was obtained from a man between 45 and 60 years old with acute or convalescent COVID-19. The sequencing sample was made of peripheral blood. This chain links TRBV6-4 with TRBJ1-5; D uncertain. CDR3 in DNA: TGTGCCAGCAGTCCGGACGGGAATAGCAATCAGCCCCAGCATTTT. Translated, it gives CASSPDGNSNQPQHF.